Detailed here is one TCR beta chain. The PCR contained 60 Vbeta and 13 Jbeta primers. Original processing notes: A follow-up analysis tallied around 80 million unique TCR beta chains, roughly 10 million shared. Only in-frame clones appear in the TCRdb table, and some are missing; sequencing was by immunoSEQ multiplex PCR. The V and J calls and clone size come from that table; D and trimming were worked out from the DNA. The sample holds tens of thousands of clones, around 70% seen once. The sample belongs to a study of cytomegalovirus exposure and HLA in healthy donors. Germline lookup yields CDR1 MNHEY and CDR2 SMNVEV (reference sequence). V was clipped by 0 bases and J by 8 bases, with 13 bases between them. CDR3 length: 14 amino acids.

The J gene is TRBJ1-2, the V gene TRBV27; perhaps TRBD1 as D (6 bases). The sample taken for sequencing was PBMCs. The TCR was taken from a man aged 18 to 30 in good health and CMV-seronegative. The CDR3 is CASSLSGHFGGYTF. In DNA, the CDR3 is TGTGCCAGCAGTTTATCGGGACATTTCGGGGGCTACACCTTC.